The clone carrying this T cell receptor (beta chain) was found many times. The target antigen is unknown. V shed 1 base and J shed 0 bases, with 9 bases lying between them. Germline V CDR1 and CDR2: LGHDT, YNNKEL (reference sequence). The CDR3 is 15 amino acids. These data belong to a study of regulatory T cells in long-lasting Graves disease. Study-wide results and limits: Persistent disease exhibited a predilection for TRBV28, TRBJ1-2 and TRBJ2-5.

As to time point: newly diagnosed GD, antithyroid drugs for less than 3 months. The TCR library was made from RNA that had been extracted from PBMCs in TRIzol. Peripheral blood, at roughly 8.4 milliliters, went into EDTA tubes. With iRepertoire HTBI primers and Arm-PCR of CDR3 regions, TCR beta libraries were built. Via MiXCR, TCRdb re-called the multiplex PCR reads, giving one row per CDR3 protein. The repertoire holds roughly 500,000 distinct CDR3 sequences, with about 11% as singletons. The same specimen was also included in a second study, on T cells in Graves' hyperthyroidism and ophthalmopathy. Per that study: The HTBI set primed first-round TCR CDR3 RT-PCR.

The sample was peripheral blood mononuclear cells (PBMCs), taken at new diagnosis, from a patient treated with antithyroid drugs. J is TRBJ1-1 and V is TRBV3-1; no reliable D call. This TCR was recovered from a woman aged 25-40 years with Graves disease. As DNA, the CDR3 is TGTGCCAGCAGCCAAGTGCCGGGAATGAACACTGAAGCTTTCTTT. Protein product: CASSQVPGMNTEAFF.